A selection of T cell receptor beta chains follows, all from one sample in a study of shared T cell receptors in the human thymus. Data came from immunoSEQ multiplex PCR; TCRdb stores just in-frame clones and leaves some out. The sample shows approximately 730,000 clones, 75% to 90% of them seen only once. These data were also reused for a study on human thymus T cells.

Sample: thymocytes. These receptors were obtained from a girl under three years old with a congenital heart defect. Both conserved end residues are part of each CDR3. The D gene is left open where the match is weak. Size is stated for part of the rows, as once, few or many counts, or as a class when the clone is expanded.

J: TRBJ2-5
V: TRBV5-1
size: .
D: .
DNA: TGCGCCAGCAGCACGACCCCGCAGGGACTGGAAGAGACCCAGTACTTC
CDR3: CASSTTPQGLEETQYF

J: TRBJ2-7
V: TRBV11-2
size: .
D: .
DNA: TGTGCCAGCAGCTTAGATTTGGCGGTCTCCTACGAGCAGTACTTC
CDR3: CASSLDLAVSYEQYF

J: TRBJ1-3
V: TRBV5-4
size: .
D: .
DNA: TGTGCCAGCAGCTTGAACGGGGGATCGTTTGGAAACACCATATATTTT
CDR3: CASSLNGGSFGNTIYF

J: TRBJ1-6
V: TRBV6-5
size: .
D: .
DNA: TGTGCCAGCCGGGGGAGCCTACTTCGGAATTCACCCCTCCACTTT
CDR3: CASRGSLLRNSPLHF

J: TRBJ1-1
V: TRBV4-3
size: .
D: .
DNA: TGCGCCAGCAGCCAAGATCAGTACAGGGTAGAAATGAACACTGAAGCTTTCTTT
CDR3: CASSQDQYRVEMNTEAFF

J: TRBJ1-2
V: TRBV30
size: .
D: TRBD1
DNA: TGTGCCTGGAGTGTTACAACGGGACAGGGGGCCTTGGGGTACTATGGCTACACCTTC
CDR3: CAWSVTTGQGALGYYGYTF

J: TRBJ2-1
V: TRBV5-4
size: .
D: .
DNA: TGTGCCATGGGAGATGAGCAGTTCTTC
CDR3: CAMGDEQFF

J: TRBJ1-2
V: TRBV4-3
size: .
D: .
DNA: TGCGCCAGCAGTCACTTCGGGATACTAAACTATGGCTACACCTTC
CDR3: CASSHFGILNYGYTF

J: TRBJ2-1
V: TRBV9
size: .
D: .
DNA: TGTGCCAGCAGCGCAACCGGGACTTTCAACAATGAGCAGTTCTTC
CDR3: CASSATGTFNNEQFF

J: TRBJ1-2
V: TRBV7-2
size: .
D: .
DNA: TGTGCCAGCAGCTTAGGTACAGGGATCAGGACTCTCAGCTATGGCTACACCTTC
CDR3: CASSLGTGIRTLSYGYTF

J: TRBJ2-7
V: TRBV5-5
size: .
D: TRBD2
DNA: TGTGCCAGCAGCTGGGGGGGATCGGGACTAGAATGGTCTTACGAGCAGTACTTC
CDR3: CASSWGGSGLEWSYEQYF

J: TRBJ1-6
V: TRBV5-1
size: .
D: .
DNA: TGCGCCAGCAGCCCAAGCTCCCGACACTCACCCCTCCACTTT
CDR3: CASSPSSRHSPLHF

J: TRBJ2-7
V: TRBV5-6
size: .
D: .
DNA: TGTGCCAGCAGCCTGAAAGAGGGGGACGAAGACTTC
CDR3: CASSLKEGDEDF

J: TRBJ2-7
V: TRBV15
size: .
D: .
DNA: TGTGCCACCAGCAGAGGCTACGGACACTACGAGCAGTACTTC
CDR3: CATSRGYGHYEQYF

J: TRBJ1-2
V: TRBV9
size: .
D: .
DNA: TGTGCCAGCAGCCCCAAAAGGAGGGGAGAATATGGCTACACCTTC
CDR3: CASSPKRRGEYGYTF

J: TRBJ2-3
V: TRBV4-1
size: .
D: TRBD2
DNA: TGCGCCAGCAGCCAAGAAACTAGCGGGGGGCAAGACCCAGATACGCAGTATTTT
CDR3: CASSQETSGGQDPDTQYF

J: TRBJ1-1
V: TRBV21-1
size: .
D: .
DNA: TGTGCCAGCAATCCGGGACAGGGAATCGCTTTCTTT
CDR3: CASNPGQGIAFF

J: TRBJ2-1
V: TRBV11-3
size: .
D: TRBD1
DNA: TGTGCCAGCAGCCGGACAACCGGGACAGGGGGCGCGGAGGAGCAGTTCTTC
CDR3: CASSRTTGTGGAEEQFF

J: TRBJ2-6
V: TRBV18
size: once
D: TRBD1
DNA: TGTGCCAGCTCACCGGGACAGGGGAACTCTGGGGCCAACGTCCTGACTTTC
CDR3: CASSPGQGNSGANVLTF

J: TRBJ1-1
V: TRBV4-2
size: few
D: .
DNA: TGTGCCAGCAGCCAAGTTAAACAGGGTGAGAACACTGAAGCTTTCTTT
CDR3: CASSQVKQGENTEAFF

J: TRBJ1-2
V: TRBV19
size: .
D: TRBD1
DNA: TGTGCCAGTAGTATGACAGGGGGCGCGGATGGCTACACCTTC
CDR3: CASSMTGGADGYTF

J: TRBJ2-3
V: TRBV9
size: .
D: TRBD2
DNA: TGTGCCAGCAGCGCAACCATACTCCCTGCGGGGGGGTTTGTAGATACGCAGTATTTT
CDR3: CASSATILPAGGFVDTQYF

J: TRBJ2-2
V: TRBV27
size: once
D: .
DNA: TGTGCCAGCAGTCTACCGACCGGGGAGCTGTTTTTT
CDR3: CASSLPTGELFF

J: TRBJ1-2
V: TRBV5-4
size: once
D: .
DNA: TGTGCCAGCAGCTTGGTGTCAGGGAGGATGGGCTACACCTTC
CDR3: CASSLVSGRMGYTF

J: TRBJ2-7
V: TRBV5-1
size: .
D: TRBD1
DNA: TGCGCCAGCAGCTTGGGGACAGGGTGGGACGAGCAGTACTTC
CDR3: CASSLGTGWDEQYF

J: TRBJ1-2
V: TRBV4-1
size: once
D: .
DNA: TGCGCCAGCAGCCAAGACCTCCGACAGATTCCCGCTACTAACTATGGCTACACCTTC
CDR3: CASSQDLRQIPATNYGYTF

J: TRBJ2-7
V: TRBV6-1
size: .
D: TRBD2
DNA: TGTGCCAGCCTCGTGCGGTGGCTAGCGGTATACGAGCAGTACTTC
CDR3: CASLVRWLAVYEQYF

J: TRBJ2-1
V: TRBV5-1
size: .
D: .
DNA: TGCGCCAGCAGGGGGGACGGGGGTGAGTCCTACAATGAGCAGTTCTTC
CDR3: CASRGDGGESYNEQFF

J: TRBJ1-2
V: TRBV6-5
size: .
D: TRBD1
DNA: TGTGCCAGCAGTTACACCACAGGGGGCGATTATGGCTACACCTTC
CDR3: CASSYTTGGDYGYTF

J: TRBJ1-1
V: TRBV14
size: once
D: .
DNA: TGTGCCAGCAGCCGCCAAGAGACTGAAGCTTTCTTT
CDR3: CASSRQETEAFF

J: TRBJ1-1
V: TRBV6-1
size: .
D: .
DNA: TGTGCCAGCGGGACATCGAACACTGAAGCTTTCTTT
CDR3: CASGTSNTEAFF